The 29 T cell receptor beta chains given below trace back to one sample, sequenced in a study of T cell changes during pregnancy in multiple sclerosis. The assay was immunoSEQ multiplex PCR, and TCRdb's table has in-frame clones only and misses some. The sample gives tens of thousands of clones, roughly 93% of which show up once; over 1.5% is in the top ten. This material consisted of peripheral blood, taken after pregnancy. The receptors were sampled from a female donor with multiple sclerosis, enrolled in a pregnancy study.

The V call is TRBV5-8, the J call TRBJ2-5, with TRBD2 matching over 10 bases. CDR3 length: 15 amino acids. The germline CDR1 and CDR2 sequences are SGHTS and YDEGEE. Trimming cost V 2 bases and J 2 bases; bases outside gene matches: 3. The CDR3 is CASSLGLAVQETQYF. CDR3 nucleotide sequence: TGTGCCAGCAGCTTAGGACTAGCGGTTCAAGAGACCCAGTACTTC.

The chain joins TRBV6-5 to TRBJ2-5; 7 bases agree with TRBD1. Trimming at V came to 5 bases and at J to 4 bases, leaving 10 bases not matched to a gene. The CDR3 loop spans 15 amino acids. CDR1 is MNHEY, CDR2 SVGAGI, per germline. CDR3 sequence (DNA): TGTGCCAGCAGTAAGGGACAGATGAGCGGAGAGACCCAGTACTTC. This codes for CASSKGQMSGETQYF.

The rearrangement uses TRBV18 and TRBJ2-7; 7 bases fit TRBD1. V gave up 4 bases and J gave up 2 bases; unmatched junction bases: 8. The V gene's germline CDR1 is KGHSH and CDR2 LQKENI. CDR3 length: 15 amino acids. The CDR3 protein is CASSRPGTVTYEQYF. CDR3 bases: TGTGCCAGCTCACGGCCCGGGACAGTCACCTACGAGCAGTACTTC.

The table lists this clone with a count of one. This rearrangement joins TRBV28 to TRBJ1-5; D is possibly TRBD1 (6 bases). From germline, CDR1 is MDHEN and CDR2 SYDVKM. The CDR3 is 14 amino acids. V shed 6 bases and J shed 4 bases, with 13 bases lying between them. CDR3 nucleotides: TGTGCCAGCAGCTTAAGCAGGGGAAATCAGCCCCAGCATTTT. Protein product: CASSLSRGNQPQHF.

The chain employs TRBV19 and TRBJ2-2; 8 bases line up with TRBD2. CDR1 and CDR2 (germline): LNHDA, SQIVND (reference sequence). The CDR3 runs to 15 residues. Losses at the gene ends were 5 bases for V and 7 bases for J; bases not matched to a gene: 9. CDR3 DNA: TGTGCCAGTAGTGAGAGTAGCGGGAATTACGGGGAGCTGTTTTTT. Amino acids: CASSESSGNYGELFF.

The genes are TRBV27 and TRBJ2-1; TRBD1 might be the D (6 bases). Trimming shortened V by 1 base and J by 6 bases, and 10 bases separated the two germline ends. Germline-derived CDR1 and CDR2 are MNHEY and SMNVEV (reference sequence). CDR3 length equals 14 residues. CDR3 sequence (DNA): TGTGCCAGCAGTTTATGGGACACGTCCAATGAGCAGTTCTTC. Encoded protein: CASSLWDTSNEQFF.

The rearrangement links TRBV6-6 to TRBJ2-5; 8 nucleotides agree with TRBD2. The trim removed 5 bases at V and 0 bases at J, leaving 5 bases unmatched. Germline CDR1 and CDR2: MNHNY and SVGAGI (reference sequence). The length of the CDR3 is 15 residues. In DNA form, the CDR3 reads TGTGCCAGCAGTCCCCTTAGCGGGAACCAAGAGACCCAGTACTTC. It yields the protein CASSPLSGNQETQYF.

This sequence joins TRBV5-6 and TRBJ2-7, with 10 bases matching TRBD2. The CDR3 has 15 residues. Trimming removed 5 bases from V and 3 bases from J; junction bases left unmatched: 8. The germline V gene has CDR1 SGHDT and CDR2 YYEEEE. The CDR3 reads CASSSKGLAFYEQYF. The DNA for the CDR3 is TGTGCCAGCAGTTCAAAGGGACTAGCGTTCTACGAGCAGTACTTC.

Concerning this clone: Mismatch with germline at one junction end may stem from a read error. The chain has TRBV7-7 and TRBJ2-1, with TRBD2 as a possible D gene (6 bases). CDR1 SSHAT and CDR2 FNYEAQ come from the germline V gene (reference sequence). CDR3 length: 16 residues. The CDR3 protein is CASSQEAGIGNNEQFF. The CDR3 bases are TGTGCTAGCAGCCAAGAAGCGGGTATCGGCAACAATGAGCAGTTCTTC.

V gene TRBV29-1 combines with J gene TRBJ2-1; 9 nucleotides line up with TRBD1. V shed 5 bases, J shed 4 bases, and the junction held 6 bases outside the gene matches. CDR3 length equals 14 residues. CDR1 and CDR2 (germline): SQVTM, ANQGSEA. CDR3: CSVRNRGPYNEQFF. CDR3 sequence (DNA): TGCAGCGTTCGGAACAGGGGGCCGTACAATGAGCAGTTCTTC.

V is TRBV28 and J is TRBJ1-2; D gene unclear. The CDR3 is 15 residues long. The germline V gene encodes CDR1 MDHEN and CDR2 SYDVKM. V dropped 2 bases and J dropped 8 bases, with 18 bases sitting between them. The CDR3 DNA sequence: TGTGCCAGCAGTTTAGGCGGGATCCACCATTCAGGCTACACCTTC. Translation gives CASSLGGIHHSGYTF.

The gene calls are TRBV30 and TRBJ2-7; TRBD2 aligns across 8 bases. This CDR3 has 14 residues. The V gene end was trimmed by 2 bases and the J gene end by 5 bases; junction bases not matched to a gene: 8. Per germline, CDR1 GTSNPN and CDR2 SVGIG (reference sequence). The CDR3 region has the DNA TGTGCCTGGAGTCCGGGACTAGTCAGGCACGAGCAGTACTTC. Translation: CAWSPGLVRHEQYF.

The J gene is TRBJ1-1, the V gene TRBV19; 7 bases fit TRBD1. V lost 1 base and J lost 8; bases outside the gene matches: 4. CDR1 and CDR2 from the germline V gene are LNHDA and SQIVND (reference sequence). The CDR3 is 13 residues long. CDR3 region: CASSIAARGEAFF. The DNA of the CDR3 is TGTGCCAGTAGTATAGCAGCCAGGGGGGAAGCTTTCTTT.

This clone has a handful of counts. The gene calls are TRBV30 and TRBJ2-7; perhaps TRBD2 as D (5 bases). V shed 4 bases and J shed 2 bases, with 12 bases lying between them. The CDR3 contains 13 residues. CDR1 and CDR2 (germline): GTSNPN, SVGIG (reference sequence). Written as DNA, the CDR3 is TGTGCCTGGACCGCATCTAGCCCCTACGAGCAGTACTTC. Protein product: CAWTASSPYEQYF.

The chain recombines TRBV5-6 with TRBJ1-5; the D gene is possibly TRBD1 (6 bases). V was clipped by 3 bases and J by 10 bases, with 14 bases between them. This CDR3 spans 13 amino acids. Germline V gene lookup returns CDR1 SGHDT and CDR2 YYEEEE. In DNA, the CDR3 is TGTGCCAGCAGCTCACAAACAGGGAACCCCCAGCATTTT. Its translation: CASSSQTGNPQHF.

The chain carries TRBV19 and TRBJ1-5, with no clear D. Per germline, CDR1 LNHDA and CDR2 SQIVND (reference sequence). Trimming pared 5 bases from V and 3 bases from J, leaving 17 bases between. The length of the CDR3 is 16 residues. CDR3 in amino acids: CASSASGDGFNQPQHF. The CDR3 DNA reads as TGTGCCAGTAGTGCCTCCGGGGATGGATTCAATCAGCCCCAGCATTTT.

This chain links TRBV5-4 with TRBJ2-7; TRBD2 agrees at 11 bases. The germline gives CDR1 SGHNT, CDR2 YYREEE (reference sequence). The J segment lost 5 bases and the V segment lost 4 bases, leaving 8 bases of the junction unmatched. The CDR3 runs to 15 residues. For the CDR3, the DNA is TGTGCCAGCAGCAGACCTAGCGGGAGGAAAGACGAGCAGTACTTC. Amino acids: CASSRPSGRKDEQYF.

The rearrangement joins TRBV5-1 to TRBJ2-7; the match to TRBD2 covers 9 bases. CDR1 is SGHRS, CDR2 YFSETQ, per germline. This CDR3 is built from 20 residues. The trim removed 1 base at V and 0 bases at J, leaving 17 bases unmatched. The CDR3 is CASSLKFVVTREGPSYEQYF. CDR3 sequence (DNA): TGCGCCAGCAGCTTGAAGTTTGTTGTTACGCGGGAGGGCCCCTCCTACGAGCAGTACTTC.

This chain links TRBV28 with TRBJ1-5; 10 bases fit TRBD1. CDR1 is MDHEN and CDR2 is SYDVKM in the germline V gene. V lost 5 bases, J lost 6 bases, and 7 bases stayed unmatched. The length of the CDR3 is 15 residues. CDR3 nucleotides: TGTGCCAGCAGTCCCCGGGACAGGGGAACTCAGCCCCAGCATTTT. It is translated as CASSPRDRGTQPQHF.

The chain recombines TRBV18 with TRBJ1-4; possibly TRBD1 for D (5 bases). Deletions cut 2 bases from V and 8 bases from J, with 9 bases between. Germline V CDR1 and CDR2: KGHSH, LQKENI. The CDR3 extends over 13 amino acids. The CDR3 protein is CASSPDRNEKLFF. DNA for the CDR3: TGTGCCAGCTCACCAGACAGAAACGAAAAACTGTTTTTT.

The chain combines TRBV6-6 with TRBJ2-3; 9 bases are shared with TRBD1. Germline-derived CDR1 and CDR2 are MNHNY and SVGAGI (reference sequence). The CDR3 contains 14 residues. The V gene end was trimmed by 6 bases and the J gene end by 0 bases; junction bases not matched to a gene: 1. The CDR3 spells CASSGTGSTDTQYF. Written as DNA, the CDR3 is TGTGCCAGCAGCGGGACAGGGAGCACAGATACGCAGTATTTT.

This clone is a singleton in its sample. This chain connects TRBV13 to TRBJ1-1; 12 nucleotides match TRBD1. Germline V gene data show CDR1 as PRHDT and CDR2 as FYEKMQ (reference sequence). With 2 bases clipped from V and 1 base from J, the junction kept 2 bases outside the gene matches. The CDR3 has 16 amino acids. The CDR3 here is CASSLRGQGANTEAFF. In DNA, the CDR3 is TGTGCCAGCAGCTTAAGGGGACAGGGGGCGAACACTGAAGCTTTCTTT. The variable domain in full, with the rest retrieved from reference TRBV13 and TRBJ1-1, is AAGVIQSPRHLIKEKRETATLKCYPIPRHDTVYWYQQGPGQDPQFLISFYEKMQSDKGSIPDRFSAQQFSDYHSELNMSSLELGDSALYFCASSLRGQGANTEAFFGQGTRLTVV.

The chain links TRBV14 to TRBJ2-1; 14 bases line up with TRBD2. The CDR3 is made up of 18 amino acids. Germline V gene sequence: CDR1 SGHDN, CDR2 FVKESK. With V trimmed by 1 base and J by 2 bases, 4 bases remained unmatched. CDR3 coding DNA: TGTGCCAGCAGCCAAGCGACTAGCGGGAGGGCCCCCTACAATGAGCAGTTCTTC. It specifies CASSQATSGRAPYNEQFF.

J is TRBJ2-1 and V is TRBV4-2, with 7 bases lining up with TRBD1. Losses at the gene ends were 0 bases for V and 6 bases for J; bases not matched to a gene: 8. Per the germline V gene, CDR1 is LGHNA and CDR2 is YNFKEQ. The length of the CDR3 is 16 residues. CDR3 nucleotide sequence: TGTGCCAGCAGCCAAGAAGGGGGCGGGCTACCCAATGAGCAGTTCTTC. Translating gives CASSQEGGGLPNEQFF.

This chain links TRBV4-3 with TRBJ2-5, with 7 bases aligning to TRBD1. The J call may be mistaken, given a closer DNA end match to TRBJ2-7. The CDR3 contains 16 residues. Looked up from germline, CDR1 is LGHNA and CDR2 is YSLEER. CDR3 DNA sequence: TGCGCCAGCAGCCAAGATACAGGGGTGGGCTCCTACGAGCAGTACTTC. This encodes CASSQDTGVGSYEQYF.

The J gene is TRBJ1-6, the V gene TRBV5-6; 9 positions match TRBD1. In germline, CDR1 is SGHDT, CDR2 YYEEEE. CDR3 size: 15 residues. V lost 1 base and J lost 9; bases outside the gene matches: 5. In nucleotides, the CDR3 is TGTGCCAGCAGCTTGAGGGGACAGGGTAGTTCACCCCTCCACTTT. Protein sequence: CASSLRGQGSSPLHF.

The genes are TRBV27 and TRBJ1-4; tentative D call: TRBD1 (6 bases). The CDR3 runs to 16 residues. Germline V CDR1 and CDR2: MNHEY, SMNVEV (reference sequence). Trimming shortened V by 2 bases and J by 3 bases, and 13 bases separated the two germline ends. CDR3 loop: CASSLGPGGPNEKLFF. Written as DNA, the CDR3 is TGTGCCAGCAGTTTAGGCCCGGGGGGGCCTAATGAAAAACTGTTTTTT.

The V and J genes are TRBV9 and TRBJ2-7, with D tentatively TRBD2 (5 bases). Germline loops: CDR1 SGDLS, CDR2 YYNGEE. V lost 6 bases and J lost 5, with 21 bases in between. There are 15 residues in the CDR3. The CDR3 bases are TGTGCCAGCACCCCCGGGGTCAAGGGATCCGACGAGCAGTACTTC. Protein product: CASTPGVKGSDEQYF.

V is TRBV29-1 and J is TRBJ1-1; D not resolved. CDR1 and CDR2 from the germline V gene are SQVTM and ANQGSEA. The CDR3 is 12 amino acids. V lost 6 bases, J lost 1 base, and 9 bases lay in between. The CDR3 coding sequence is TGCAGCGTCCCTGCAGGGAACACTGAAGCTTTCTTT. It codes for CSVPAGNTEAFF.